This entry lists 26 T cell receptor beta chains sequenced from one sample in a study of Ad26.COV2.S vaccination and SARS-CoV-2 variants. TCRdb's copy holds only in-frame clones and misses some; the assay was immunoSEQ multiplex PCR. The table has around 350,000 clones, 92% seen once. Sequencing used peripheral blood, obtained after recovery from COVID-19. The origin of the receptors is a human donor who had recovered from COVID-19.

The CDR3 DNA follows: TGTGCCAGCAGTCCCCGCCGGGGCACTGAAGCTTTCTTT. Protein: CASSPRRGTEAFF. This chain connects TRBV6-6 to TRBJ1-1; no firm D call. The CDR3 has 13 amino acids. V lost 5 bases and J lost 4, with 11 bases in between. Germline CDR1 MNHNY, CDR2 SVGAGI (reference sequence).

Here the CDR3 reads CATSRTRDREWNEQYF. The CDR3 bases are TGTGCCACCAGCAGAACCCGGGACAGGGAATGGAACGAGCAGTACTTC. J is TRBJ2-7 and V is TRBV15; 9 positions agree with TRBD1. The germline gives CDR1 LNHNV, CDR2 YYDKDF (reference sequence). The CDR3 has 16 amino acids. V was clipped by 2 bases and J by 5 bases; unmatched bases: 10.

The chain joins TRBV24-1 to TRBJ2-2; D is unclear. This CDR3 spans 13 amino acids. Trimming took 3 bases from V and 5 from J, leaving 6 bases between them. From germline, CDR1 is KGHDR and CDR2 SFDVKD. CDR3 sequence (DNA): TGTGCCACCAGTGATCCAGAAACCGGGGAGCTGTTTTTT. It encodes CATSDPETGELFF.

This rearrangement joins TRBV6-5 to TRBJ2-7; D remains unclear. Germline assignment: CDR1 MNHEY and CDR2 SVGAGI. The V gene lost 9 bases and the J gene lost 4 bases, with 16 bases spanning the gap. This CDR3 comprises 13 residues. The CDR3: CASSVEHQYEQYF. The DNA for the CDR3 is TGTGCCAGTTCTGTGGAACACCAATACGAGCAGTACTTC.

This clone was recorded once. V is TRBV5-6 and J is TRBJ2-7; D unclear. Germline V gene lookup returns CDR1 SGHDT and CDR2 YYEEEE. V was cut by 2 bases and J by 2 bases, with 11 bases left in between. The CDR3 runs 14 residues. In nucleotides, the CDR3 is TGTGCCAGCAGCTTTTCGGGCCGGACCTACGAGCAGTACTTC. It codes for CASSFSGRTYEQYF.

The V and J genes are TRBV7-2 and TRBJ2-7; TRBD1 might be the D (5 bases). The CDR3 loop spans 13 amino acids. The germline V and J ends were trimmed by 6 bases and 1 base, with 10 bases remaining between them. In germline, CDR1 is SGHTA, CDR2 FQGNSA. In DNA, the CDR3 is TGTGCCAGCAGAGCAGGGCTGTCCTACGAGCAGTACTTC. Its protein product is CASRAGLSYEQYF.

This chain links TRBV24-1 with TRBJ2-2; a possible D gene is TRBD1 (6 bases). Trimming removed 2 bases from V and 3 bases from J, with 12 bases in between. This CDR3 spans 16 amino acids. Germline CDR1 is KGHDR and CDR2 is SFDVKD. As DNA, the CDR3 is TGTGCCACCAGTGATTCGGGTCAGGGGTACACCGGGGAGCTGTTTTTT. Its protein is CATSDSGQGYTGELFF.

The V and J genes are TRBV7-6 and TRBJ1-5; D is possibly TRBD1 (6 bases). Germline CDR1 SGHVS, CDR2 FNYEAQ. The CDR3 has 16 residues. Trimming removed 9 bases from V and 0 bases from J, with 18 bases in between. The CDR3 coding sequence is TGTGCCAGACTAACCAAAAGGGGGTTTAGCAATCAGCCCCAGCATTTT. Translation gives CARLTKRGFSNQPQHF.

The chain has TRBV19 and TRBJ1-1; 7 bases map to TRBD1. The V segment lost 2 bases and the J segment 11 bases; nucleotides outside the gene matches: 8. CDR3 size: 13 residues. Looked up from germline, CDR1 is LNHDA and CDR2 is SQIVND (reference sequence). CDR3 in amino acids: CASSIPPPGGAFF. CDR3 bases: TGTGCCAGTAGTATACCTCCGCCAGGGGGGGCTTTCTTT.

J is TRBJ1-4 and V is TRBV2; D is undetermined. CDR1 and CDR2 from the germline V gene are SNHLY and FYNNEI. The CDR3 is made up of 14 amino acids. V dropped 2 bases and J dropped 8 bases, with 12 bases sitting between them. CDR3 amino acids: CASSEIPKGEKLFF. CDR3 in DNA: TGTGCCAGCAGTGAAATACCTAAAGGGGAAAAACTGTTTTTT.

CDR3 DNA sequence: TGTGCCAGCAGTTACAGGGACAGTCAGCCCCAGCATTTT. This gives the protein CASSYRDSQPQHF. The rearrangement uses TRBV6-2 or TRBV6-3 and TRBJ1-5; 7 nucleotides agree with TRBD1. CDR3 size: 13 residues. CDR1 is MNHEY and CDR2 is SVGEGT in the germline V gene. The J segment lost 6 bases and the V segment lost 2 bases, leaving 1 base of the junction unmatched.

The chain combines TRBV2 with TRBJ1-1, with a tentative D call TRBD1 (6 bases). The CDR3 loop spans 13 amino acids. CDR1 and CDR2 from the germline V gene are SNHLY and FYNNEI. Deletions cut 7 bases from V and 4 bases from J, with 13 bases between. CDR3 region: CASTGARVTEAFF. The CDR3 DNA reads TGTGCCAGCACAGGGGCTAGGGTCACTGAAGCTTTCTTT.

V is TRBV21-1 and J is TRBJ2-7. TRBV21-1 is assigned pseudogene status. CDR3 length: 12 amino acids. Written as DNA, the CDR3 is TGTGCCAGCGACGGATCTCCCTACGAGCAGTACTTC. Protein product: CASDGSPYEQYF.

The chain has TRBV12-3 or TRBV12-4 and TRBJ2-7; D tentatively reads TRBD1 or TRBD2 (5 bases each). This CDR3 has 12 residues. V lost 3 bases, J lost 4 bases, and 7 bases lay in between. The CDR3 DNA reads TGTGCCAGCAGTTTTTGGGGGTACGAGCAGTACTTC. Residues: CASSFWGYEQYF.

The V gene is TRBV9, the J gene TRBJ2-1, with TRBD2 matching over 7 bases. The trim removed 1 base at V and 0 bases at J, leaving 1 base unmatched. From germline, CDR1 is SGDLS and CDR2 YYNGEE. The CDR3 consists of 15 residues. CDR3 protein: CASSVSGDSYNEQFF. CDR3 in DNA: TGTGCCAGCAGCGTAAGCGGGGACTCCTACAATGAGCAGTTCTTC.

The rearrangement uses TRBV19 and TRBJ2-2; 11 bases are shared with TRBD1. CDR3 length: 14 amino acids. V lost 5 bases to trimming and J lost 6 bases; unmatched junction nucleotides: 2. Germline V gives CDR1 LNHDA, CDR2 SQIVND (reference sequence). The CDR3 coding sequence is TGTGCCAGTAGTTTGGGACAGGGGGCCGGGGAGCTGTTTTTT. This gives the protein CASSLGQGAGELFF.

Here the CDR3 reads CASSEFQVYQPQHF. CDR3 DNA: TGTGCCAGCAGTGAATTTCAGGTCTATCAGCCCCAGCATTTT. The chain links TRBV6-1 to TRBJ1-5; D is undetermined. The CDR3 runs 14 residues. V was pared by 2 bases and J by 5 bases, with 10 bases between. Germline values: CDR1 MNHNS, CDR2 SASEGT.

The chain joins TRBV7-9 to TRBJ1-2; 10 nucleotides match TRBD1. The CDR3 is 15 amino acids. V lost 5 bases and J lost 4; bases outside the gene matches: 7. Germline assignment: CDR1 SEHNR and CDR2 FQNEAQ (reference sequence). CDR3 amino acids: CASSGQGGRGYGYTF. Written as DNA, the CDR3 is TGTGCCAGCAGCGGACAGGGGGGGAGAGGCTATGGCTACACCTTC.

The gene calls are TRBV6-5 and TRBJ1-2; possibly TRBD1 for D (5 bases). This CDR3 region has 15 residues. Trimming cost V 5 bases and J 4 bases, with 17 bases left between them. Looked up from germline, CDR1 is MNHEY and CDR2 is SVGAGI. The CDR3 sequence: CASSRGHLTVYGYTF. In DNA form, the CDR3 reads TGTGCCAGCAGTCGGGGCCATCTTACCGTCTATGGCTACACCTTC.

The chain joins TRBV7-9 to TRBJ2-5; D is perhaps TRBD1 (5 bases). Germline V lookup: CDR1 SEHNR, CDR2 FQNEAQ (reference sequence). The CDR3 consists of 14 residues. V was clipped by 5 bases and J by 0 bases, with 10 bases between them. CDR3 amino acids: CASSPSRDQETQYF. The CDR3 DNA follows: TGTGCCAGCAGCCCCTCCAGGGACCAAGAGACCCAGTACTTC.

The V and J genes are TRBV3-1 (or the pseudogene TRBV3-2) and TRBJ1-6; the D is unclear. The CDR3 length is 16 residues. Germline CDR1 reads LGHDT; CDR2 reads YNNKEL (reference sequence). Trimming took off 0 bases at V and 7 bases at J, with 13 bases between the two ends. This chain's CDR3 is CASSQDGLRRNSPLHF. The CDR3 DNA reads as TGTGCCAGCAGCCAAGATGGTCTAAGAAGGAATTCACCCCTCCACTTT.

V is TRBV5-3 and J is TRBJ1-2; 8 bases fit TRBD1. TRBV5-3 is identified as an open reading frame with a role that is uncertain. There are 14 residues in the CDR3. Trimming cost V 4 bases and J 2 bases; bases outside gene matches: 4. The CDR3, as DNA: TGTGCCAGAAGCGGGGACAGGAGAAACTATGGCTACACCTTC. Translating gives CARSGDRRNYGYTF.

This rearrangement joins TRBV7-2 to TRBJ1-2, with 8 bases matching TRBD1. This CDR3 is built from 14 residues. The germline gives CDR1 SGHTA, CDR2 FQGNSA. V lost 4 bases, J lost 4 bases, and 5 bases stayed unmatched. CDR3 sequence (DNA): TGTGCCAGCAGCTCGACAGGGGTCGGCTATGGCTACACCTTC. As protein: CASSSTGVGYGYTF.

The CDR3 region is CASKPGLERFYGYTF. CDR3 in DNA: TGTGCCAGTAAACCTGGACTGGAAAGATTCTATGGCTACACCTTC. The chain employs TRBV19 and TRBJ1-2; D unresolved. V dropped 7 bases and J dropped 4 bases, with 19 bases sitting between them. Germline V gene sequence: CDR1 LNHDA, CDR2 SQIVND (reference sequence). This CDR3 comprises 15 residues.

Points on this clone: Because the CDR3 is missing its conserved closing phenylalanine or tryptophan, this is likely a read error. The DNA is left out, because the CDR3 cannot be placed on it with certainty; the CDR3 is given as TCRdb lists it. The rearrangement uses TRBV6-2 or TRBV6-3 and TRBJ1-1. Germline CDR1 reads MNHEY; CDR2 reads SVGEGT. The CDR3 is 12 amino acids in total, end residues counted. CDR3 sequence reads: CASSSVQTWGFS.

The chain joins TRBV18 to TRBJ2-1; 12 bases map to TRBD2. Trimming removed 3 bases from V and 9 bases from J; junction bases left unmatched: 9. The germline V gene encodes CDR1 KGHSH and CDR2 LQKENI. The CDR3 is 16 amino acids. For the CDR3, the DNA is TGTGCCAGCTCACCTTCACTAGCGGGGGGCCCAGGTGAGCAGTTCTTC. Protein sequence: CASSPSLAGGPGEQFF.